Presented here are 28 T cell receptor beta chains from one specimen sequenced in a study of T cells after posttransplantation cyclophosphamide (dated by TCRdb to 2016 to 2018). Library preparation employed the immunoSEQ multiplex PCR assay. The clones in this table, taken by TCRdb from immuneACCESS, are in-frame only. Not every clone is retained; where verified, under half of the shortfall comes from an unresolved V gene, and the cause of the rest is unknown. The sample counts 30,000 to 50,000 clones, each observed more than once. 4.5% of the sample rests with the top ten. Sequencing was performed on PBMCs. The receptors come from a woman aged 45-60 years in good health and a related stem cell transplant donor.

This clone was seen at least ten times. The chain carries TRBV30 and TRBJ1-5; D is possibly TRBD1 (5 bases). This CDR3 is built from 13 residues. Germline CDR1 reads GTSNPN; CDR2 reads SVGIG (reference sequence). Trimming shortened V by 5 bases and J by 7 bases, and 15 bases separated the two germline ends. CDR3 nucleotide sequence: TGTGCCTGGGACCGGTGGGGCAGACAGCCCCAGCATTTT. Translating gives CAWDRWGRQPQHF.

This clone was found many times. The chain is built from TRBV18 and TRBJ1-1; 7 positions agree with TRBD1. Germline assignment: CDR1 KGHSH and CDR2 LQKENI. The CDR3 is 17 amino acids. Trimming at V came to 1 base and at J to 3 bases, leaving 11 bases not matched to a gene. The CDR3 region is CASSPQGATPGDTEAFF. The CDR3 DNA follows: TGTGCCAGCTCACCACAGGGGGCAACACCAGGGGACACTGAAGCTTTCTTT.

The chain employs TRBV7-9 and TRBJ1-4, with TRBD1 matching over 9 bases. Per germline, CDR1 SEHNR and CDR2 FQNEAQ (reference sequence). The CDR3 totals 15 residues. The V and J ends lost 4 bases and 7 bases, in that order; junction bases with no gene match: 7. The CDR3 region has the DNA TGTGCCAGCAGCTCAACAGGGGGCGTCGGTGAAAAACTGTTTTTT. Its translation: CASSSTGGVGEKLFF.

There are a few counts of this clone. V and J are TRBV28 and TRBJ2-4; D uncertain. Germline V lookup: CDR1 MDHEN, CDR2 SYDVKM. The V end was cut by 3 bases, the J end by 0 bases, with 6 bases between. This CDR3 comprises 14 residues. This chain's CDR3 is CASSLRQAKNIQYF. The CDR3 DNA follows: TGTGCCAGCAGTTTGCGGCAAGCCAAAAACATTCAGTACTTC.

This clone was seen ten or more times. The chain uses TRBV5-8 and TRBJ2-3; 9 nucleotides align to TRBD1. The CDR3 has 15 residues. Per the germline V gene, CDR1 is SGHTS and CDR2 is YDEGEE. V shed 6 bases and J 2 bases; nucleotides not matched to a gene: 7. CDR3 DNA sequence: TGTGCCAGCACTAACAGGGGGCGCCCCACAGATACGCAGTATTTT. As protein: CASTNRGRPTDTQYF.

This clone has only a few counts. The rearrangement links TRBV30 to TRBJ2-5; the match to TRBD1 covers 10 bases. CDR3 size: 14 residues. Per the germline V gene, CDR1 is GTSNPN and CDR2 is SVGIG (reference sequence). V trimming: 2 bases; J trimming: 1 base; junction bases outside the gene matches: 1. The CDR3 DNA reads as TGTGCCTGGAGTCGACAGGGGGCCCAAGAGACCCAGTACTTC. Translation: CAWSRQGAQETQYF.

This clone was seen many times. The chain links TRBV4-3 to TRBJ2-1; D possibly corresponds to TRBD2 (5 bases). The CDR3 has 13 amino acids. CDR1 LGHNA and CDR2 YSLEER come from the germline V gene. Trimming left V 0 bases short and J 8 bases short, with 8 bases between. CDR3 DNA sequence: TGCGCCAGCAGCCAAGATCTGGAGGATGAGCAGTTCTTC. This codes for CASSQDLEDEQFF.

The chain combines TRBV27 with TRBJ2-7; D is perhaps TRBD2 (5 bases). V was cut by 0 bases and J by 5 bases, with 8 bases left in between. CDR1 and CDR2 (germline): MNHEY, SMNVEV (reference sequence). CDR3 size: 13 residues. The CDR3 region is CASSLSFGNEQYF. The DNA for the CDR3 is TGTGCCAGCAGTTTATCGTTCGGGAACGAGCAGTACTTC.

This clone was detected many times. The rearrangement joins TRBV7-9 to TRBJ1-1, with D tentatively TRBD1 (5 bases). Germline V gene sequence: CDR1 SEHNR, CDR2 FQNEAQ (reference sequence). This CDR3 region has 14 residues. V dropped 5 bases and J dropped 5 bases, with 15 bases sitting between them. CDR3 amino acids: CASSPGGEGTEAFF. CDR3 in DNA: TGTGCCAGCAGCCCCGGGGGGGAGGGGACTGAAGCTTTCTTT.

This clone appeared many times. CDR3 sequence reads: CASSQGGRSGGPAGELFF. DNA for the CDR3: TGTGCCAGCAGCCAAGGGGGACGTAGCGGGGGCCCCGCCGGGGAGCTGTTTTTT. The rearrangement joins TRBV4-2 to TRBJ2-2; 9 positions match TRBD2. The ends lost 1 base at V and 6 bases at J; junction bases unmatched: 12. The CDR3 consists of 18 residues. Germline CDR1 LGHNA, CDR2 YNFKEQ.

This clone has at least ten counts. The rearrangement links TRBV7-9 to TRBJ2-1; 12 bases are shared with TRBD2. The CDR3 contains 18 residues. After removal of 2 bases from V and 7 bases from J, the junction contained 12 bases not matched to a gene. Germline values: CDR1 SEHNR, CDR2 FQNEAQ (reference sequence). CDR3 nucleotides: TGTGCCAGCAGCTTAACAATCACGGGGCTAGCGGGGGGGAATGAGCAGTTCTTC. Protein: CASSLTITGLAGGNEQFF.

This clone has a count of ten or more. This CDR3 reads CATSRDRVNNEQFF. CDR3 nucleotide sequence: TGTGCCACCAGCAGAGACAGGGTTAACAATGAGCAGTTCTTC. The V call is TRBV15, the J call TRBJ2-1, with a possible D match to TRBD1 (5 bases). Germline V gene sequence: CDR1 LNHNV, CDR2 YYDKDF (reference sequence). The CDR3 extends over 14 amino acids. Trimming stripped 0 bases from V and 5 bases from J, with 8 bases between. The entire variable domain, with the rest obtained from reference TRBV15 and TRBJ2-1, is as follows: DAMVIQNPRYQVTQFGKPVTLSCSQTLNHNVMYWYQQKSSQAPKLLFHYYDKDFNNEADTPDNFQSRRPNTSFCFLDIRSPGLGDTAMYLCATSRDRVNNEQFFGPGTRLTVL.

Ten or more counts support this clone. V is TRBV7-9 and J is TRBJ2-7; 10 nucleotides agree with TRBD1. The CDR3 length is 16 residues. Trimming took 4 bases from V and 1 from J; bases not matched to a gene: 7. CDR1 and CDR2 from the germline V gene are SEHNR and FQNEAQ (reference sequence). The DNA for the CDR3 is TGTGCCAGCAGCTCACCGGGACAGGGGCTTTCCTACGAGCAGTACTTC. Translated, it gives CASSSPGQGLSYEQYF.

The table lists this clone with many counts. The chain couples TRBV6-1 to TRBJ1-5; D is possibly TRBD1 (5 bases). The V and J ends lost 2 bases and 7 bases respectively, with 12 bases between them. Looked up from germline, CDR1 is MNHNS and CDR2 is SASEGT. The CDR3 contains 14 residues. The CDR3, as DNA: TGTGCCAGCAGTGAATATGGGGCAGACCAGCCCCAGCATTTT. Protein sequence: CASSEYGADQPQHF.

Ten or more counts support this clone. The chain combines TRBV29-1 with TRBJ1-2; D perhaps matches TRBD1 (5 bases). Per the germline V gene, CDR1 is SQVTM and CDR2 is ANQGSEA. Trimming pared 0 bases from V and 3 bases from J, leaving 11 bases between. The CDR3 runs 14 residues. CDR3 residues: CSVEDQQGYYGYTF. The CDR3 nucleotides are TGCAGCGTTGAAGATCAGCAGGGCTACTATGGCTACACCTTC.

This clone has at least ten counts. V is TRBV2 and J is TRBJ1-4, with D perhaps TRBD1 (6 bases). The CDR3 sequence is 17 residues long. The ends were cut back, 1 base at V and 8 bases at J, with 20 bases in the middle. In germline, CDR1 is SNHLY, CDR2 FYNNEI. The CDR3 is CASSEGSGAGVEEKLFF. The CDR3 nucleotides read TGTGCCAGCAGTGAAGGGTCCGGGGCAGGGGTTGAAGAAAAACTGTTTTTT.

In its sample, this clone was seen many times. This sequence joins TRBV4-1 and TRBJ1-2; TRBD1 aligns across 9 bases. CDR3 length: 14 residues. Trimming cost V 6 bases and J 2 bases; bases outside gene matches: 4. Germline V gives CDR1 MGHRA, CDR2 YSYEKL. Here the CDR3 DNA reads TGCGCCAGCAGAAAAGGACAGGGGAACTATGGCTACACCTTC. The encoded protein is CASRKGQGNYGYTF.

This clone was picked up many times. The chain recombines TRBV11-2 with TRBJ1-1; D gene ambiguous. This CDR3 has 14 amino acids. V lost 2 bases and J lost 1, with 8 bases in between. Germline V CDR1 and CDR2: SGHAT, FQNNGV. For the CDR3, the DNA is TGTGCCAGCAGCTTAATGGGCAGGAACACTGAAGCTTTCTTT. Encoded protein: CASSLMGRNTEAFF.

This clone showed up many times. CDR3 protein: CASSLAIGAGRATQYF. CDR3 sequence (DNA): TGTGCCAGCAGCTTAGCAATCGGAGCGGGGCGCGCTACGCAGTATTTT. The V gene is TRBV7-2, the J gene TRBJ2-3; 7 bases are a match to TRBD2. The length of the CDR3 is 16 residues. CDR1 is SGHTA, CDR2 FQGNSA, per germline. The ends lost 0 bases at V and 8 bases at J; junction bases unmatched: 11.

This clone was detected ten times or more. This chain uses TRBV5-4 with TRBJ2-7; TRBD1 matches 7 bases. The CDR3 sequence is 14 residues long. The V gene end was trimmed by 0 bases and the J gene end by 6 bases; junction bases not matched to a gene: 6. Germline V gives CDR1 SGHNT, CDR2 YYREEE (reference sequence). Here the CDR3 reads CASSLGGQFGEQYF. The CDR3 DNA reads TGTGCCAGCAGCTTGGGGGGACAGTTCGGCGAGCAGTACTTC.

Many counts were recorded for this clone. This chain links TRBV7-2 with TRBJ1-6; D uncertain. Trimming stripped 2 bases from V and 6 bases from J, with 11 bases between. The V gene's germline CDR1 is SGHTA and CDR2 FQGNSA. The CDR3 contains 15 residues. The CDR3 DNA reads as TGTGCCAGCAGCTTAAGTACGGGTGGTAATTCACCCCTCCACTTT. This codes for CASSLSTGGNSPLHF.

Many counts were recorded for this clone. The CDR3: CAWRGGGRRQETQYF. The CDR3 DNA sequence: TGTGCCTGGCGGGGAGGGGGGCGAAGGCAAGAGACCCAGTACTTC. The rearrangement links TRBV30 to TRBJ2-5; possibly TRBD2 for D (7 bases). Trimming stripped 5 bases from V and 2 bases from J, with 18 bases between. The CDR3 contains 15 residues. Germline V lookup: CDR1 GTSNPN, CDR2 SVGIG (reference sequence).

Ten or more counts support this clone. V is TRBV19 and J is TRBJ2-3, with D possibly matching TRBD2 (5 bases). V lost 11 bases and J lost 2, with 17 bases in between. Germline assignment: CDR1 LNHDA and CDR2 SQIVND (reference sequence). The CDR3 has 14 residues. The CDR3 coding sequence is TGTGCCTCCCGGACGCCGGGGTACACAGATACGCAGTATTTT. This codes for CASRTPGYTDTQYF. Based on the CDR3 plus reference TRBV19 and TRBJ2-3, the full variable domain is DGGITQSPKYLFRKEGQNVTLSCEQNLNHDAMYWYRQDPGQGLRLIYYSQIVNDFQKGDIAEGYSVSREKKESFPLTVTSAQKNPTAFYLCASRTPGYTDTQYFGPGTRLTVL.

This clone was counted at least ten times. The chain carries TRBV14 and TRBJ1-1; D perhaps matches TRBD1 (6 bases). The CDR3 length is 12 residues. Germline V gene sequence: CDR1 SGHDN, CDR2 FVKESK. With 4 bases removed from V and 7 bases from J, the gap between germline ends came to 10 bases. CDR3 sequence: CASSPWDIEAFF. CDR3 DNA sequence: TGTGCCAGCAGCCCCTGGGACATTGAAGCTTTCTTT.

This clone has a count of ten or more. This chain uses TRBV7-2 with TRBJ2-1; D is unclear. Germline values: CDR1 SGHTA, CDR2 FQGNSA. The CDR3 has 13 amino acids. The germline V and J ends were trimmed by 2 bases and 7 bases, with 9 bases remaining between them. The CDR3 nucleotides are TGTGCCAGCAGCTTAATGGTAGAGAATGAGCAGTTCTTC. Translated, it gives CASSLMVENEQFF.

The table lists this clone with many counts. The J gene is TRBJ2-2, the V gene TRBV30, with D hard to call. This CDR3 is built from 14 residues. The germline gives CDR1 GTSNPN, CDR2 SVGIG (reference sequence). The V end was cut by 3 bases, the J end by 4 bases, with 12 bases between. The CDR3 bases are TGTGCCTGGAGCCTTGGAGCGAGCACCGGGGAGCTGTTTTTT. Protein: CAWSLGASTGELFF. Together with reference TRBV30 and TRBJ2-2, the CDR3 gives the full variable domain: SQTIHQWPATLVQPVGSPLSLECTVEGTSNPNLYWYRQAAGRGLQLLFYSVGIGQISSEVPQNLSASRPQDRQFILSSKKLLLSDSGFYLCAWSLGASTGELFFGEGSRLTVL.

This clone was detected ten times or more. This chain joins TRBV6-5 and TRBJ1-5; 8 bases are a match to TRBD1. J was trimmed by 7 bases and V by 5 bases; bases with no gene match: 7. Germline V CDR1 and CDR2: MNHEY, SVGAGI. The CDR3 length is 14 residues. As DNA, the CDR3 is TGTGCCAGCAGTAATACAGGGGGGGGGCAGCCCCAGCATTTT. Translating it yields CASSNTGGGQPQHF.

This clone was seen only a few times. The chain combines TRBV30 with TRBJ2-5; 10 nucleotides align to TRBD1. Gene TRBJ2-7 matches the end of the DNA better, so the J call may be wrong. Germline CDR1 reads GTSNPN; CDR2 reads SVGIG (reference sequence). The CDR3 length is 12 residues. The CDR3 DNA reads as TGTGCCTGGACCGGGACAGGGGTCGAGCAGTACTTC. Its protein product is CAWTGTGVEQYF.